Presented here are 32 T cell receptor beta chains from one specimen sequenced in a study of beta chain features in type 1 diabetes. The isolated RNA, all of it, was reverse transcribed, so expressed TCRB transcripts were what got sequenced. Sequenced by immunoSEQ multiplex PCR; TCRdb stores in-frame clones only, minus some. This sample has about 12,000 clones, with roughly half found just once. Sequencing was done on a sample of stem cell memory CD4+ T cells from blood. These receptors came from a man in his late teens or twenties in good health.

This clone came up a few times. The CDR3 DNA reads TGTGCCAGCAGCTTTATCGCAGGGGAAGGCACAGATACGCAGTATTTT. Amino acid sequence: CASSFIAGEGTDTQYF. V and J are TRBV5-4 and TRBJ2-3, with D tentatively TRBD1 (6 bases). Trimming cost V 2 bases and J 1 base, with 14 bases left between them. This CDR3 region has 16 residues. Germline V gives CDR1 SGHNT, CDR2 YYREEE (reference sequence).

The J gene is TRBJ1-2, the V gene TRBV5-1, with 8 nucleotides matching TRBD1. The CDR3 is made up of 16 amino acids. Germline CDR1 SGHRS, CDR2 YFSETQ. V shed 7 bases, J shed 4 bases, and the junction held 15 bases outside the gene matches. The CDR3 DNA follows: TGCGCCAGCCAGACAGGGGATGGGATGGGGGCCTATGGCTACACCTTC. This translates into CASQTGDGMGAYGYTF.

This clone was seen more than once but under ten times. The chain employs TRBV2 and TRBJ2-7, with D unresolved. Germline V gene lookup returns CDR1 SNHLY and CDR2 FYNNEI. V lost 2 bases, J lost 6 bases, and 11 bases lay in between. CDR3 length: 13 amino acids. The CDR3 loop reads CASSELGVIEQYF. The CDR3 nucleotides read TGTGCCAGCAGTGAACTAGGTGTGATCGAGCAGTACTTC.

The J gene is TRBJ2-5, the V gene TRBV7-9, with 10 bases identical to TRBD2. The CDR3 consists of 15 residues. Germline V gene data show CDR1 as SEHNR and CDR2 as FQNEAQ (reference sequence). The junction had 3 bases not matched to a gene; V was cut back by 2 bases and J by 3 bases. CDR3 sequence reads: CASSLTSGVEETQYF. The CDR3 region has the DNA TGTGCCAGCAGCTTAACTAGCGGGGTGGAAGAGACCCAGTACTTC. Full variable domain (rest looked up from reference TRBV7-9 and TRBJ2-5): DTGVSQNPRHKITKRGQNVTFRCDPISEHNRLYWYRQTLGQGPEFLTYFQNEAQLEKSRLLSDRFSAERPKGSFSTLEIQRTEQGDSAMYLCASSLTSGVEETQYFGPGTRLLVL.

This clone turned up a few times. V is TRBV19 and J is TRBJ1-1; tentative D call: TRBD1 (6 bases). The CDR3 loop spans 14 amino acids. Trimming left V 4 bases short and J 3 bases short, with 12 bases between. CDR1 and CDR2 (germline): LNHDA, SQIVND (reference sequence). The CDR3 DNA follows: TGTGCCAGTAGTAACAGGGTTTCGGACACTGAAGCTTTCTTT. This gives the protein CASSNRVSDTEAFF.

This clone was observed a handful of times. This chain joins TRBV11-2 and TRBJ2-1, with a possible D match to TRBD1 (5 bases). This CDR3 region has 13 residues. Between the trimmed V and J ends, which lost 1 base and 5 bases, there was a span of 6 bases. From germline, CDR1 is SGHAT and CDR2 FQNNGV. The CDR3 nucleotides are TGTGCCAGCAGCTTAGGCAGGGACAATGAGCAGTTCTTC. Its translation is CASSLGRDNEQFF.

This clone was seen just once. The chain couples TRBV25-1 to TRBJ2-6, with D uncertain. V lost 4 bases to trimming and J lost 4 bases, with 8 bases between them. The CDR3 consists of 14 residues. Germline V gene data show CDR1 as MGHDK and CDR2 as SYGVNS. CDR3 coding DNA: TGTGCCAGCAGTGCTGCAGTGGGGGCCAACGTCCTGACTTTC. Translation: CASSAAVGANVLTF.

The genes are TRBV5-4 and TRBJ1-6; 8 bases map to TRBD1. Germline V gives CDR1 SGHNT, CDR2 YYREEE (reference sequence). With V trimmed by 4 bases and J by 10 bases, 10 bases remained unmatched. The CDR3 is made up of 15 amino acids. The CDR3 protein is CASSRMTGVGSPLHF. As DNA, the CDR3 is TGTGCCAGCAGCCGGATGACAGGGGTAGGATCACCCCTCCACTTT.

DNA of the CDR3: TGTGCCAGCAGCCCTAGACAGGGGGCGCAGACAGATACGCAGTATTTT. Encoded protein: CASSPRQGAQTDTQYF. This chain connects TRBV4-2 to TRBJ2-3, with TRBD1 matching 10 bases. The CDR3 is 16 amino acids. Germline CDR1 LGHNA, CDR2 YNFKEQ. The V gene end was trimmed by 4 bases and the J gene end by 3 bases; junction bases not matched to a gene: 7.

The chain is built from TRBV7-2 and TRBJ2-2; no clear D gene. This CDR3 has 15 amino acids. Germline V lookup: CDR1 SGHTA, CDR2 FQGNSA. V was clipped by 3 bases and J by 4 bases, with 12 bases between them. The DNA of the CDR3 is TGTGCCAGCAGCTTGTATCAGGCCGGCACCGGGGAGCTGTTTTTT. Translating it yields CASSLYQAGTGELFF.

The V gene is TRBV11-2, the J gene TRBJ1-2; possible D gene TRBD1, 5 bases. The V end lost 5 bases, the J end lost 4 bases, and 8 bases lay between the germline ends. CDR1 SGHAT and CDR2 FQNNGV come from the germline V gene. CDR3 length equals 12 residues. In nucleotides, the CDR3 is TGTGCCAGCAGCCGGGACTTCTATGGCTACACCTTC. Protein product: CASSRDFYGYTF.

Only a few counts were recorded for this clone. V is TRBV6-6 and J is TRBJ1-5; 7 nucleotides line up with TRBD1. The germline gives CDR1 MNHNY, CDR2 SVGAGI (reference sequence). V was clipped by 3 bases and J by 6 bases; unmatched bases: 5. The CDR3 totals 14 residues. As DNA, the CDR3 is TGTGCCAGCAGTTATGACAGGGTAGGTCAGCCCCAGCATTTT. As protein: CASSYDRVGQPQHF.

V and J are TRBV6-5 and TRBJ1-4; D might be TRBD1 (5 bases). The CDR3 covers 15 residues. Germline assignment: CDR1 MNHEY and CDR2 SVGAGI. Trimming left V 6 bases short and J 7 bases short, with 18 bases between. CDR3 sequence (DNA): TGTGCCAGCAGCCCCCCAGGGCGGCGGGGTGAAAAACTGTTTTTT. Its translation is CASSPPGRRGEKLFF.

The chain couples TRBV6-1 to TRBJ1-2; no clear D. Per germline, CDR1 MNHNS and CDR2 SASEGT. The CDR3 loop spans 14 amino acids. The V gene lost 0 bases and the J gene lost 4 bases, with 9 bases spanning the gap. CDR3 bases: TGTGCCAGCAGTGAAGCCCTTGGGAGCTATGGCTACACCTTC. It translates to CASSEALGSYGYTF.

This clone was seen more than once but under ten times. Written as DNA, the CDR3 is TGCGCCAGCAGCCAACCGACTAGGTACGGACAAGAGACCCAGTACTTC. It is translated as CASSQPTRYGQETQYF. This rearrangement joins TRBV5-1 to TRBJ2-5; D perhaps matches TRBD2 (6 bases). The germline V and J ends were trimmed by 4 bases and 2 bases, with 18 bases remaining between them. This CDR3 has 16 residues. CDR1 is SGHRS and CDR2 is YFSETQ in the germline V gene.

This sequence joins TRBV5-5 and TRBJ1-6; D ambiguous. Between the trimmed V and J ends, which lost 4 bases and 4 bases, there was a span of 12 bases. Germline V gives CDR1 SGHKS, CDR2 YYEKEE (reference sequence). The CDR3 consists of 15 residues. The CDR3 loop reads CASSPEIQYNSPLHF. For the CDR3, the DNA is TGTGCCAGCAGCCCAGAAATTCAATATAATTCACCCCTCCACTTT.

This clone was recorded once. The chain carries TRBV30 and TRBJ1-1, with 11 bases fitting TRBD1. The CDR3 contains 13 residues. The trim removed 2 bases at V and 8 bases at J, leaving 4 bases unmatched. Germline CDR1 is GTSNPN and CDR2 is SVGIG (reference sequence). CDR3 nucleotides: TGTGCCTGGAGTCCGGACAGGGGGCACGAAGCTTTCTTT. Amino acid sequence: CAWSPDRGHEAFF.

CDR3 in amino acids: CASSFTSGDNTGELFF. In DNA form, the CDR3 reads TGTGCCAGCAGCTTTACTAGCGGCGATAACACCGGGGAGCTGTTTTTT. V is TRBV7-9 and J is TRBJ2-2; 8 bases are a match to TRBD2. Germline values: CDR1 SEHNR, CDR2 FQNEAQ (reference sequence). The CDR3 is 16 residues long. V shed 3 bases, J shed 2 bases, and the junction held 5 bases outside the gene matches.

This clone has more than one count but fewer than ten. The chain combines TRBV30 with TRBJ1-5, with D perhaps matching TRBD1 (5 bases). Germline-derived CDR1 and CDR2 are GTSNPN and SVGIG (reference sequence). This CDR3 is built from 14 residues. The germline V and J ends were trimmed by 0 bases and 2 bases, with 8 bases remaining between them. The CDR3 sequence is CAWSVQDGNQPQHF. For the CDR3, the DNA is TGTGCCTGGAGTGTACAGGATGGCAATCAGCCCCAGCATTTT.

The CDR3 protein is CAARKGPHRGAFSGANVLTF. The CDR3 DNA sequence: TGTGCCGCAAGGAAAGGCCCCCACAGGGGGGCCTTCTCTGGGGCCAACGTCCTGACTTTC. The rearrangement links TRBV28 to TRBJ2-6; 8 nucleotides agree with TRBD1. CDR1 and CDR2 (germline): MDHEN, SYDVKM. With 11 bases clipped from V and 0 bases from J, the junction kept 21 bases outside the gene matches. The CDR3 is made up of 20 amino acids.

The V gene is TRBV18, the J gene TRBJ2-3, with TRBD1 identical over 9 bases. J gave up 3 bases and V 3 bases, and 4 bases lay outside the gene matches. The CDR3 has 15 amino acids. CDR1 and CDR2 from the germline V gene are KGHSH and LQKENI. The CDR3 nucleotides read TGTGCCAGCTCACCCCGGGACAGGGCAACAGATACGCAGTATTTT. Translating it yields CASSPRDRATDTQYF.

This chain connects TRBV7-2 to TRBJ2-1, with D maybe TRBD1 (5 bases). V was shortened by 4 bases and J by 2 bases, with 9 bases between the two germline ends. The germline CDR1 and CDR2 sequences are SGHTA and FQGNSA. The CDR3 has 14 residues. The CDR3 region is CASSSRATYNEQFF. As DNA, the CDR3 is TGTGCCAGCAGCTCCAGGGCCACCTACAATGAGCAGTTCTTC.

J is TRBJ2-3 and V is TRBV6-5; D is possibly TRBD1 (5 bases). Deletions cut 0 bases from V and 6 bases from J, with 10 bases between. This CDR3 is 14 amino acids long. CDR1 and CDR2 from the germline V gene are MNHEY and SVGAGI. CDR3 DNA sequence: TGTGCCAGCAGTTACTCCCCAGGGTCGGATACGCAGTATTTT. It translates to CASSYSPGSDTQYF.

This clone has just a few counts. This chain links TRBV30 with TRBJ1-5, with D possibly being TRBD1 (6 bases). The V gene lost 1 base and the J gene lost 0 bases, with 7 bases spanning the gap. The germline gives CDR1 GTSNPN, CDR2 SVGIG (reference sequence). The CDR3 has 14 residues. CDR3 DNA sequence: TGTGCCTGGAGTGGGGACATTAGCAATCAGCCCCAGCATTTT. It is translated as CAWSGDISNQPQHF.

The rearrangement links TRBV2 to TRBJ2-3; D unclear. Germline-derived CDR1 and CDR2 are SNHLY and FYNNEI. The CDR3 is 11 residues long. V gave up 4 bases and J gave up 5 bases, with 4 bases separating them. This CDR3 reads CASSARDTQYF. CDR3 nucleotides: TGTGCCAGCAGTGCCCGAGATACGCAGTATTTT.

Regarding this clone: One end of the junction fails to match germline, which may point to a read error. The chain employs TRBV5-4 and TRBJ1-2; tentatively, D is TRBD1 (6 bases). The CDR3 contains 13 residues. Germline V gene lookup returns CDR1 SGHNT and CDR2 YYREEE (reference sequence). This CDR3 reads CASSQEGGYGYTF. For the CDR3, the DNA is TGCGCCAGCAGCCAAGAAGGGGGCTATGGCTACACCTTC.

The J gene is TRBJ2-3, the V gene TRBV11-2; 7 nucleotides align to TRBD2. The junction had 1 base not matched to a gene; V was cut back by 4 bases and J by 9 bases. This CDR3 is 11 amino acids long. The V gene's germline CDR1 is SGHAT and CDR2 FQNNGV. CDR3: CASSSSGTQYF. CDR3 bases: TGTGCCAGCAGCTCTAGCGGAACGCAGTATTTT. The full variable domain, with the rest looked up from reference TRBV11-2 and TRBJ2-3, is EAGVAQSPRYKIIEKRQSVAFWCNPISGHATLYWYQQILGQGPKLLIQFQNNGVVDDSQLPKDRFSAERLKGVDSTLKIQPAKLEDSAVYLCASSSSGTQYFGPGTRLTVL.

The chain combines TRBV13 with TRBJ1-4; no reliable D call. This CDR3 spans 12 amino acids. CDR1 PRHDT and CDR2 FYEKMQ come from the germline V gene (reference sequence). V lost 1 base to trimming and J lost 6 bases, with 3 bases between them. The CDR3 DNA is TGTGCCAGCAGCTTAGTCGATGAAAAACTGTTTTTT. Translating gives CASSLVDEKLFF.

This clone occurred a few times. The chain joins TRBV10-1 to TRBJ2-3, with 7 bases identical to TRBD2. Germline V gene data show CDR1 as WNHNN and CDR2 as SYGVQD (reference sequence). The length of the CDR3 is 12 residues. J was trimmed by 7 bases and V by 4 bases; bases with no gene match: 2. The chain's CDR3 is CASSGGTNTQYF. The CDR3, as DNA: TGCGCCAGCAGTGGGGGGACTAATACGCAGTATTTT.

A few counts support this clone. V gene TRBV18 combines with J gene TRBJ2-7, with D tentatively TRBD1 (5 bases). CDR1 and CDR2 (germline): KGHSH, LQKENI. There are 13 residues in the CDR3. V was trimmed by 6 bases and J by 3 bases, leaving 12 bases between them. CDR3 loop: CASSPGHFYEQYF. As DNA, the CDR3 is TGTGCCAGCTCCCCCGGACACTTCTACGAGCAGTACTTC.

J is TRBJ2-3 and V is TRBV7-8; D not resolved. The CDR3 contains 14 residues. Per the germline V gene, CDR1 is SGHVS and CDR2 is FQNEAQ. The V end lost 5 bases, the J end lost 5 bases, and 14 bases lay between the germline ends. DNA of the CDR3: TGTGCCAGCAGCCCGCAGACATATTTAGATACGCAGTATTTT. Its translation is CASSPQTYLDTQYF.

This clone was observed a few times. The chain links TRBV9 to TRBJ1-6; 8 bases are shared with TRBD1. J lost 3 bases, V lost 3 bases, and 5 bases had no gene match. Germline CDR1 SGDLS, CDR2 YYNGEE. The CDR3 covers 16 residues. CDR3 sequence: CASSAQGADYNSPLHF. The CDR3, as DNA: TGTGCCAGCAGCGCCCAGGGGGCGGACTATAATTCACCCCTCCACTTT.